This T cell receptor beta chain is from a study of T cell repertoires in cytomegalovirus infection. About the study: Indications of both CMV infection and matching HLA type were provided by public TCR beta signatures. Study-level results: Based on cumulative public TCR beta family frequency, carriers of CMV plus the relevant HLA were identified.

This clonotype was seen repeatedly, ten times or more. Its antigen is currently unknown. Using its own MiXCR run on the reads, TCRdb lists one record per CDR3 protein. In the table there are around 530,000 distinct CDR3 sequences, roughly 29% of which are singletons. This CDR3 is built from 13 residues. Deletions cut 5 bases from V and 7 bases from J, with 12 bases between. CDR1 is SGHTA, CDR2 FQGNSA, per germline. This receptor was obtained from a human donor in good health (CMV status not recorded). Some clones in this sample may be carry-over from other donors' samples. This rearrangement joins TRBV7-2 to TRBJ2-1; no clear D gene. What was sequenced was PBMCs. As DNA, the CDR3 is TGTGCCAGCAGCCAGATCCGACTTAATGAGCAGTTCTTC. It codes for CASSQIRLNEQFF.